The sequence of this TCR beta chain was determined in a study of OX40 agonist ivuxolimab in advanced cancers. At the level of the study: With a range of roughly 20 to 80, age averaged roughly 61 years, and around 83% were male. Whole-study findings and limits: Relative to CD4+ cells, CD8+ T cells on average had more expanded clones.

Produced via immunoSEQ multiplex PCR; TCRdb's table is partial and in-frame only. The repertoire holds almost 70,000 clones, with 80% to 90% as singletons. Germline V gives CDR1 SGHRS, CDR2 YFSETQ. This CDR3 has 16 amino acids. Trimming left V 0 bases short and J 0 bases short, with 11 bases between. Of note for this clone: Its antigen is not identified.

The TCR was taken from an adult with an advanced solid tumor such as melanoma, head and neck, liver or kidney cancer. Material: CD4+ or CD8+ T cells sorted from blood, obtained in a trial of the OX40 agonist ivuxolimab. The chain combines TRBV5-1 with TRBJ2-3; weak D call: TRBD1 (6 bases). The CDR3 bases are TGCGCCAGCAGCTTGGCCTTTCAGGGGAGCACAGATACGCAGTATTTT. Translated: CASSLAFQGSTDTQYF.